This TCR beta chain was profiled in a study of PD-L1 blockade in urothelial cancer. With respect to this clone: The sample has other DNA sequences that encode this CDR3 too.

Time point: pretreatment peripheral blood. The diagnosis in patients was locally advanced or metastatic urothelial carcinoma. Sequencing used immunoSEQ multiplex PCR; TCRdb keeps in-frame clones, though not all of them. The sample contains tens of thousands of clones, roughly 84% of which appear only once. V shed 5 bases and J 7 bases; nucleotides not matched to a gene: 3. CDR3 length: 13 residues. Germline loops: CDR1 ENHRY, CDR2 SYGVKD. This sample comprised PBMCs, obtained around atezolizumab (anti-PD-L1) treatment. This receptor was taken from a man aged 55 to 70 with urothelial cancer. V gene TRBV10-3 combines with J gene TRBJ1-4; TRBD1 agrees at 8 bases. The CDR3 DNA reads as TGTGCCATCAGTCAGGGGGCGGGTGAAAAACTGTTTTTT. This encodes CAISQGAGEKLFF.